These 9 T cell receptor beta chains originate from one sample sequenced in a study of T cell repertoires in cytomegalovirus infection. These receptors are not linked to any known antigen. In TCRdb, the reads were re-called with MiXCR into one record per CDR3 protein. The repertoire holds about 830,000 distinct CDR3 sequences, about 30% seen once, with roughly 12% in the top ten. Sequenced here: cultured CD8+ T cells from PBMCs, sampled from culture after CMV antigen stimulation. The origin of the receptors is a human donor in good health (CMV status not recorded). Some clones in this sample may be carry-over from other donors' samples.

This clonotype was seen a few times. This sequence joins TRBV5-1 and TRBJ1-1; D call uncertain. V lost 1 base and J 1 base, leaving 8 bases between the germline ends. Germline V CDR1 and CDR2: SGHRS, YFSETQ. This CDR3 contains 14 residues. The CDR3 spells CASSLSTANTEAFF. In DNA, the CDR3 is TGCGCCAGCAGCTTGAGCACGGCGAACACTGAAGCTTTCTTT.

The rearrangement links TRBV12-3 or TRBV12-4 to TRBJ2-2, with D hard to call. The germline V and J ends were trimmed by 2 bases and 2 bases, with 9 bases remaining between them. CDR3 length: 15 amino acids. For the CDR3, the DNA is TGTGCCAGCAGTTTAACTGTGTACAACACCGGGGAGCTGTTTTTT. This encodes CASSLTVYNTGELFF.

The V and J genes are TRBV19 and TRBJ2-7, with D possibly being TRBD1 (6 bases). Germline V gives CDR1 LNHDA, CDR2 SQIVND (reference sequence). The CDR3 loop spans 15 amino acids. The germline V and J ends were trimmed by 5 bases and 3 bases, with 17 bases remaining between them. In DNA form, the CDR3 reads TGTGCCAGTAGTGCGACAGGTACCGGGTTCTACGAGCAGTACGTC. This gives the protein CASSATGTGFYEQYV.

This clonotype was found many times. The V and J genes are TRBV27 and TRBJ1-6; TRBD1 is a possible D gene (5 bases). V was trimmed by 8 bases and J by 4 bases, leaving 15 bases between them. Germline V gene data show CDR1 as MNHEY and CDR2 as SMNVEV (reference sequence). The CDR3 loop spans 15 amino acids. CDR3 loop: CASARPQGYNSPLHF. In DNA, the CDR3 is TGTGCCAGCGCCCGTCCCCAGGGTTATAATTCACCCCTCCACTTT.

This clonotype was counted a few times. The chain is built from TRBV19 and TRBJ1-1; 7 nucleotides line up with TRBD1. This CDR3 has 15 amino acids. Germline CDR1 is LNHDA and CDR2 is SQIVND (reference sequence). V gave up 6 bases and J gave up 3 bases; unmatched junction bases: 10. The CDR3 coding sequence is TGTGCCAGTAGACTGACAGGGAAATACGACACTGAAGCTTTCTTT. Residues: CASRLTGKYDTEAFF.

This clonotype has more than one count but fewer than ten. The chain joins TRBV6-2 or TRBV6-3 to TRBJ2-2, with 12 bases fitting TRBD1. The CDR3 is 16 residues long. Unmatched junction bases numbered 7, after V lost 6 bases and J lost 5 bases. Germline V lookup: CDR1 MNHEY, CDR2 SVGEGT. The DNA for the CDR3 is TGTGCCAGCAGAAAGGGACAGGGGGCGCAGACCGGGGAGCTGTTTTTT. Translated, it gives CASRKGQGAQTGELFF.

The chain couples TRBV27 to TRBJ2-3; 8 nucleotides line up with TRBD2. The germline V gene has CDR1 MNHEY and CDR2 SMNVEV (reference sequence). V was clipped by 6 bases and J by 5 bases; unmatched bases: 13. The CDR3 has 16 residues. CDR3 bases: TGTGCCAGCAGAATGATTGCGGGGGGCTACATAGATACGCAGTATTTT. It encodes CASRMIAGGYIDTQYF.

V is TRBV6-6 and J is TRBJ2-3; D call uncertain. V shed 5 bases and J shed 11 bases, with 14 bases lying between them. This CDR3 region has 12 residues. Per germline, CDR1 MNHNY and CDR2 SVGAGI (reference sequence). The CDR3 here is CASSPLGNMQYF. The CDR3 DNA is TGTGCCAGCAGTCCACTGGGGAATATGCAGTATTTT.

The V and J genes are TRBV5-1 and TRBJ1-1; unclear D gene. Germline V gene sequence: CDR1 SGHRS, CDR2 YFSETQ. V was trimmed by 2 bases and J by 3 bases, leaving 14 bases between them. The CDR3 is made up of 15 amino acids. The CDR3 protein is CASSFYLTGYTEAFF. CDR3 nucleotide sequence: TGCGCCAGCAGCTTTTACTTGACTGGTTACACTGAAGCTTTCTTT.